The clone carrying this T cell receptor beta chain was detected once. This sample stems from a study of cytomegalovirus exposure and HLA in healthy donors. Study in general: Earlier work reported 117 million unique TCR beta sequences from about 190 million T cells. Inside one of the first data releases sat roughly 80 million unique TCRs taken from HLA-typed donors.

The germline gives CDR1 SGHTA, CDR2 FQGNSA. The V end was cut by 5 bases, the J end by 2 bases, with 14 bases between. The CDR3 is 15 residues long. PCR involved 60 Vbeta and 13 Jbeta primers. Profiled with immunoSEQ multiplex PCR; TCRdb holds only in-frame clones, not every one. The sample holds 65,000 to 90,000 clones, around 82% seen once. The rearrangement uses TRBV7-2 and TRBJ2-3; a weak D match, TRBD1 (5 bases). The sequenced material came from PBMCs. The TCR originated in a man younger than 30 in good health and CMV-seronegative. The CDR3: CASSPRTTATDTQYF. The CDR3 DNA follows: TGTGCCAGCAGCCCGCGTACGACAGCCACAGATACGCAGTATTTT.